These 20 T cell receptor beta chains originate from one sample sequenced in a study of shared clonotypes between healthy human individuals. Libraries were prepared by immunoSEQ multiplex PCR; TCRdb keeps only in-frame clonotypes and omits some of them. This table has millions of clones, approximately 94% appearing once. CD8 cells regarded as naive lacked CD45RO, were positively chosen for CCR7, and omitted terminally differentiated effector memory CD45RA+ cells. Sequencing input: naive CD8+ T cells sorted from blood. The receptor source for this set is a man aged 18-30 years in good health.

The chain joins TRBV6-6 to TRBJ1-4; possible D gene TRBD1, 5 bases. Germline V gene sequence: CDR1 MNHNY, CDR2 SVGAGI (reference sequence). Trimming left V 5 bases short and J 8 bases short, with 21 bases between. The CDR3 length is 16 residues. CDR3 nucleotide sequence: TGTGCCAGCAGTCTTAGAACTTGGGGGAATGAGGAAAAACTGTTTTTT. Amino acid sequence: CASSLRTWGNEEKLFF.

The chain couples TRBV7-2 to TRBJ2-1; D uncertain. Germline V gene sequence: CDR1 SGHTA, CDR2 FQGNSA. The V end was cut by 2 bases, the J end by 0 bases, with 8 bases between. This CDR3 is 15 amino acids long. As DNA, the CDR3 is TGTGCCAGCAGCTTAAACCCAGTCTCCTACAATGAGCAGTTCTTC. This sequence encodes CASSLNPVSYNEQFF.

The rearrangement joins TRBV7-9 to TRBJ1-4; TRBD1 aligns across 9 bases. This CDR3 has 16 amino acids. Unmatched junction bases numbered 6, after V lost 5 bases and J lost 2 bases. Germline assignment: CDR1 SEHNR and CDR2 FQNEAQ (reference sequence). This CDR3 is CASSPATGGTNEKLFF. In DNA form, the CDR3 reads TGTGCCAGCAGCCCGGCCACAGGGGGCACTAATGAAAAACTGTTTTTT.

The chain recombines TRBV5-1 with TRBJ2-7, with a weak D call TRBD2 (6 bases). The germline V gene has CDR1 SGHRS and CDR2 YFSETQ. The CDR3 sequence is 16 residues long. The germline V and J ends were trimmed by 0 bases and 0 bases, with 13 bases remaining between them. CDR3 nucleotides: TGCGCCAGCAGCTTGGCCTCGGACGGGAGCTCCTACGAGCAGTACTTC. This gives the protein CASSLASDGSSYEQYF.

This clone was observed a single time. Here the CDR3 DNA reads TGTGCCAGCAGCTCGGACCCGGGGGGGTACGAGCAGTACTTC. Protein sequence: CASSSDPGGYEQYF. The gene calls are TRBV9 and TRBJ2-7, with 8 nucleotides matching TRBD2. Germline CDR1 reads SGDLS; CDR2 reads YYNGEE. The CDR3 runs 14 residues. V was pared by 4 bases and J by 4 bases, with 7 bases of the junction left unmatched.

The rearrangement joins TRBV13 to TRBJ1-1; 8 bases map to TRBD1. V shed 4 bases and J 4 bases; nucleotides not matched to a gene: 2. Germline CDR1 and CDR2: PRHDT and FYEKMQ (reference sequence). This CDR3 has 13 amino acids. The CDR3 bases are TGTGCCAGCAGCTACAGGGGGGGCACTGAAGCTTTCTTT. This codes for CASSYRGGTEAFF.

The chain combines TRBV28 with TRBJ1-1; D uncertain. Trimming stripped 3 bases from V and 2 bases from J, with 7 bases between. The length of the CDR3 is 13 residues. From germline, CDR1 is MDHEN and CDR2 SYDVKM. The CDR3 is CASSFTDNTEAFF. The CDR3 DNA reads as TGTGCCAGCAGTTTCACAGACAACACTGAAGCTTTCTTT.

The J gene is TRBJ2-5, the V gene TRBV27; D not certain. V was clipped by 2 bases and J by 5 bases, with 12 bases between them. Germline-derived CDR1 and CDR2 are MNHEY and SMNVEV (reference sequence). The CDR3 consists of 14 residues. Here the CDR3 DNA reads TGTGCCAGCAGTTTACAGGAACAAATGGAGACCCAGTACTTC. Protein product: CASSLQEQMETQYF.

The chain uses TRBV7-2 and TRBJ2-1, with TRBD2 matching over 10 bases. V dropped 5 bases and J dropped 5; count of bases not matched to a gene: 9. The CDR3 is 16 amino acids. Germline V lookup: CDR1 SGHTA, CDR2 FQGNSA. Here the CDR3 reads CASSPERGGWDNEQFF. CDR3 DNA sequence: TGTGCCAGCAGCCCCGAGCGGGGGGGCTGGGACAATGAGCAGTTCTTC.

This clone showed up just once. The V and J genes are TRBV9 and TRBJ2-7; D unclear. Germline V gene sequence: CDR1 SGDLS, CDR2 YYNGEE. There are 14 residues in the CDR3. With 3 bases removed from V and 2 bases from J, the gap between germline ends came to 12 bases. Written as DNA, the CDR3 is TGTGCCAGCAGCGAGAGTGACACTCCCTACGAGCAGTACTTC. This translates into CASSESDTPYEQYF.

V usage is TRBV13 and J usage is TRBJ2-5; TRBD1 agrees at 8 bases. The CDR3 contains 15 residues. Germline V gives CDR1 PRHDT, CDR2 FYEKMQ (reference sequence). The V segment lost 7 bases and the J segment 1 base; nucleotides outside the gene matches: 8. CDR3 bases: TGTGCCAGCACCCCGACAGGGGTAAGCCAAGAGACCCAGTACTTC. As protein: CASTPTGVSQETQYF.

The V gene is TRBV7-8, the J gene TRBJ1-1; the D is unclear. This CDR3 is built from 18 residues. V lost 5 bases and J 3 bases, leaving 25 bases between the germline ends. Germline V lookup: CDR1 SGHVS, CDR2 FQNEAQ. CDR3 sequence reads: CASSPNMWRDHWDTEAFF. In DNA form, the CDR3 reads TGTGCCAGCAGCCCTAATATGTGGAGGGATCATTGGGACACTGAAGCTTTCTTT. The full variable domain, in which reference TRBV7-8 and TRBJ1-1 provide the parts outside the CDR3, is GAGVSQSPRYKVAKRGQDVALRCDPISGHVSLFWYQQALGQGPEFLTYFQNEAQLDKSGLPSDRFFAERPEGSVSTLKIQRTQQEDSAVYLCASSPNMWRDHWDTEAFFGQGTRLTVV.

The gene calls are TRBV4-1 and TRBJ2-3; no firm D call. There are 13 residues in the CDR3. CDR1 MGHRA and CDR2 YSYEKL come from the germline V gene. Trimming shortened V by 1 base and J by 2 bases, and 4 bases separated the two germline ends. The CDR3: CASSQVFTDTQYF. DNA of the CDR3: TGCGCCAGCAGCCAAGTATTCACAGATACGCAGTATTTT.

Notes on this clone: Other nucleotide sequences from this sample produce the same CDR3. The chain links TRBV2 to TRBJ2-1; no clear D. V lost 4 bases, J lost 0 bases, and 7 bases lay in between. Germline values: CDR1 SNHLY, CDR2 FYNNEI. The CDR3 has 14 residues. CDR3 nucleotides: TGTGCCAGCAGTGGCGAAAGCTCCTACAATGAGCAGTTCTTC. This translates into CASSGESSYNEQFF.

CDR3 sequence reads: CATRQGDTEAFF. In DNA, the CDR3 is TGTGCCACCAGACAGGGAGACACTGAAGCTTTCTTT. The V gene is TRBV27, the J gene TRBJ1-1, with 7 bases aligning to TRBD1. V gave up 10 bases and J gave up 3 bases; unmatched junction bases: 5. The germline V gene has CDR1 MNHEY and CDR2 SMNVEV (reference sequence). This CDR3 is 12 amino acids long.

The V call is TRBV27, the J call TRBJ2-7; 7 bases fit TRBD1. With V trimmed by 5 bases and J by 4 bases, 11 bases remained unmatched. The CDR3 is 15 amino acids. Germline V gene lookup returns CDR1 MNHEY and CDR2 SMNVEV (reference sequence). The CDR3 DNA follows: TGTGCCAGCAGTCACTCGACAGGGCGCCCATACGAGCAGTACTTC. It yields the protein CASSHSTGRPYEQYF.

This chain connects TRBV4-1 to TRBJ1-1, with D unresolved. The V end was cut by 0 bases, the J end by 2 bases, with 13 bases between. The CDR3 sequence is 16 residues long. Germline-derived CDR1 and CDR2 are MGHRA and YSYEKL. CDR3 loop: CASSQDSRGFNTEAFF. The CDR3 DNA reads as TGCGCCAGCAGCCAAGATTCCCGGGGATTCAACACTGAAGCTTTCTTT.

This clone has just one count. The CDR3 sequence: CASSQDRGLSTEAFF. In DNA form, the CDR3 reads TGTGCCAGCAGCCAGGACAGGGGGCTTAGCACTGAAGCTTTCTTT. The J gene is TRBJ1-1, the V gene TRBV11-1, with 11 bases matching TRBD1. Losses at the gene ends were 5 bases for V and 4 bases for J; bases not matched to a gene: 6. There are 15 residues in the CDR3. Germline values: CDR1 SGHAT, CDR2 FQDESV (reference sequence).

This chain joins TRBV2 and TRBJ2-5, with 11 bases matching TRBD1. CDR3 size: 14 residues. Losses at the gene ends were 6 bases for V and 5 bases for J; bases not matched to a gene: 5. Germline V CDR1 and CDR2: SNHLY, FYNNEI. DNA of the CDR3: TGTGCCAGCAGCCAGGGGACAGGGGGTGAGACCCAGTACTTC. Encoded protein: CASSQGTGGETQYF.

The CDR3 reads CASSVDGSTYNEQFF. The CDR3 bases are TGTGCCAGCAGCGTAGACGGGAGTACCTACAATGAGCAGTTCTTC. The chain uses TRBV9 and TRBJ2-1; a weak D match, TRBD2 (6 bases). Germline values: CDR1 SGDLS, CDR2 YYNGEE. V dropped 0 bases and J dropped 2 bases, with 9 bases sitting between them. The CDR3 has 15 residues. The full variable domain, with the rest looked up from reference TRBV9 and TRBJ2-1, is DSGVTQTPKHLITATGQRVTLRCSPRSGDLSVYWYQQSLDQGLQFLIQYYNGEERAKGNILERFSAQQFPDLHSELNLSSLELGDSALYFCASSVDGSTYNEQFFGPGTRLTVL.